The 9 T cell receptor beta chains reported below all come from one sample, sequenced in a study of blood T cells in healthy people across ages. A sample-barcoded 5' primer and a J-beta primer mix were used in a second PCR of about 6 to 12 cycles. TCRdb called the 5' RACE reads again in MiXCR, with one record for every CDR3 protein. The table has around 600,000 distinct CDR3 sequences, 40% to 55% seen once. Sequencing input: blood. These TCRs come from a man at least 80 years old in good health.

The CDR3 region is CASVAGGPGNEQFF. The CDR3 DNA follows: TGTGCCAGCGTAGCGGGAGGGCCTGGCAATGAGCAGTTCTTC. The chain has TRBV11-1 and TRBJ2-1; 11 positions agree with TRBD2. V lost 8 bases and J lost 6; bases outside the gene matches: 6. CDR3 length equals 14 residues. Germline V lookup: CDR1 SGHAT, CDR2 FQDESV (reference sequence).

The rearrangement uses TRBV6-2 or TRBV6-3 and TRBJ1-1; D is possibly TRBD1 (5 bases). The CDR3 consists of 13 residues. V was clipped by 4 bases and J by 11 bases, with 17 bases between them. Germline CDR1 and CDR2: MNHEY and SVGEGT. The CDR3 nucleotides are TGTGCCAGCAGTTCCTCGGGACCACGATCCGCTTTCTTT. This encodes CASSSSGPRSAFF.

The rearrangement joins TRBV11-2 to TRBJ1-2; D perhaps matches TRBD1 (5 bases). V was pared by 2 bases and J by 4 bases, with 14 bases between. This CDR3 contains 15 residues. Per germline, CDR1 SGHAT and CDR2 FQNNGV. The CDR3 protein is CASSLNRGVSYGYTF. The CDR3 DNA follows: TGTGCCAGCAGCTTAAATCGGGGCGTGAGCTATGGCTACACCTTC.

Many counts were recorded for this clonotype. J is TRBJ2-3 and V is TRBV6-6, with D perhaps TRBD1 (5 bases). The CDR3 is 14 amino acids. Germline values: CDR1 MNHNY, CDR2 SVGAGI (reference sequence). V lost 3 bases and J lost 3, with 10 bases in between. CDR3 residues: CASSYRGITDTQYF. The CDR3 nucleotides read TGTGCCAGCAGTTATAGGGGTATAACAGATACGCAGTATTTT.

The V call is TRBV7-2, the J call TRBJ2-3, with D tentatively TRBD2 (6 bases). The CDR3 runs 13 residues. The V end lost 5 bases, the J end lost 5 bases, and 11 bases lay between the germline ends. Germline lookup yields CDR1 SGHTA and CDR2 FQGNSA. Written as DNA, the CDR3 is TGTGCCAGCAGCGCCAGACTAGAAGATACGCAGTATTTT. Translating it yields CASSARLEDTQYF.

This clonotype showed up many times. This rearrangement joins TRBV6-6 to TRBJ2-7, with 11 positions matching TRBD1. V shed 5 bases, J shed 7 bases, and the junction held 7 bases outside the gene matches. The length of the CDR3 is 14 residues. Germline V gene data show CDR1 as MNHNY and CDR2 as SVGAGI (reference sequence). This CDR3 reads CASSNWDRGVEQYF. The CDR3 region has the DNA TGTGCCAGCAGTAATTGGGACAGGGGGGTTGAGCAGTACTTC.

This clonotype was seen only a few times. V is TRBV13 and J is TRBJ2-1, with D perhaps TRBD1 (5 bases). The CDR3 is 12 amino acids. CDR1 is PRHDT, CDR2 FYEKMQ, per germline (reference sequence). Trimming took 6 bases from V and 7 from J, leaving 10 bases between them. The CDR3 bases are TGTGCCAGCAGGCTCGACAGTAATGAGCAGTTCTTC. This gives the protein CASRLDSNEQFF. Filled out from reference TRBV13 and TRBJ2-1, the complete variable domain reads AAGVIQSPRHLIKEKRETATLKCYPIPRHDTVYWYQQGPGQDPQFLISFYEKMQSDKGSIPDRFSAQQFSDYHSELNMSSLELGDSALYFCASRLDSNEQFFGPGTRLTVL.

This clonotype was counted a few times. V and J are TRBV6-5 and TRBJ2-1; 7 positions match TRBD1. Germline-derived CDR1 and CDR2 are MNHEY and SVGAGI. V was clipped by 6 bases and J by 4 bases; unmatched bases: 3. CDR3 size: 13 residues. The CDR3 sequence: CASRRQGYNEQFF. CDR3 nucleotide sequence: TGTGCCAGCAGGAGACAGGGATACAATGAGCAGTTCTTC.

This clonotype occurred many times. V gene TRBV10-3 combines with J gene TRBJ2-7, with TRBD2 matching over 11 bases. The CDR3 has 16 residues. Germline lookup yields CDR1 ENHRY and CDR2 SYGVKD. V gave up 3 bases and J gave up 2 bases; unmatched junction bases: 6. CDR3 bases: TGTGCCATCAGTGACGTCGGGACTAGCGGAACCTACGAGCAGTACTTC. Translating it yields CAISDVGTSGTYEQYF.